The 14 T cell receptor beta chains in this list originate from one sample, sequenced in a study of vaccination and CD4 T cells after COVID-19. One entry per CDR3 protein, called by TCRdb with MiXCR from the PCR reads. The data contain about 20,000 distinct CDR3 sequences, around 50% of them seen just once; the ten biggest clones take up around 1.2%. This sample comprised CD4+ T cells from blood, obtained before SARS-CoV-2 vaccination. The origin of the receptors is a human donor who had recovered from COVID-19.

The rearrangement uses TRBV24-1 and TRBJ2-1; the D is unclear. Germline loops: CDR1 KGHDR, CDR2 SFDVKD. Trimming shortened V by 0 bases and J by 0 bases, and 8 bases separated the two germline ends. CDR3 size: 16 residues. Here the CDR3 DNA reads TGTGCCACCAGTGATTTGGAGTCCAGCTCCTACAATGAGCAGTTCTTC. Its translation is CATSDLESSSYNEQFF.

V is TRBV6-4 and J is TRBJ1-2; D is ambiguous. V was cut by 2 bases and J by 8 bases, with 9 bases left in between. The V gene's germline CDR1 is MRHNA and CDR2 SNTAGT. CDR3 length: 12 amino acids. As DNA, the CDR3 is TGTGCCAGCAGTGACGGGGTATTGGGCTACACCTTC. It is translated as CASSDGVLGYTF.

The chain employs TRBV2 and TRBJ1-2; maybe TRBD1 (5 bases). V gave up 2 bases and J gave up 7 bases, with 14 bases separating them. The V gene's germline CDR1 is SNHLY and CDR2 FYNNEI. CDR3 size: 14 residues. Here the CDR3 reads CASSERGVLGGYTF. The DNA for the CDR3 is TGTGCCAGCAGTGAAAGAGGGGTATTGGGTGGCTACACCTTC.

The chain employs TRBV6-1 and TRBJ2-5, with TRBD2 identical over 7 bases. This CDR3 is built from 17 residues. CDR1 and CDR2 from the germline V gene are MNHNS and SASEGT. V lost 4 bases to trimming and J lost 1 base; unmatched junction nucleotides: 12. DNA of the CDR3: TGTGCCAGCAGTGGCGCCTGGTGGGGGGGACCCCAAGAGACCCAGTACTTC. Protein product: CASSGAWWGGPQETQYF.

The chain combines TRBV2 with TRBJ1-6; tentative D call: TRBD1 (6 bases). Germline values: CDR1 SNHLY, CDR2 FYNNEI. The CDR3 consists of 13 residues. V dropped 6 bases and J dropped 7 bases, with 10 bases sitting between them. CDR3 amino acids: CASRTGWNSPLHF. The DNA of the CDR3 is TGTGCCAGCAGGACAGGATGGAATTCACCCCTCCACTTT.

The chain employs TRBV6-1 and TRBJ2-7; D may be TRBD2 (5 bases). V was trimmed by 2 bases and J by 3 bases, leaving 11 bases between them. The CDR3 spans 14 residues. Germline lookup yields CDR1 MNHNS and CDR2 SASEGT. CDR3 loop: CASSETGGHYEQYF. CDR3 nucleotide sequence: TGTGCCAGCAGTGAAACCGGCGGGCACTACGAGCAGTACTTC.

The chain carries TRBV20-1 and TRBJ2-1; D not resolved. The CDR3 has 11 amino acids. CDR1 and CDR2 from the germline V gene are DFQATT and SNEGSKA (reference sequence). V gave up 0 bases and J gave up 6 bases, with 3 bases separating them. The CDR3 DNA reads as TGCAGTGCTAGAGATCGCAATGAGCAGTTCTTC. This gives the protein CSARDRNEQFF.

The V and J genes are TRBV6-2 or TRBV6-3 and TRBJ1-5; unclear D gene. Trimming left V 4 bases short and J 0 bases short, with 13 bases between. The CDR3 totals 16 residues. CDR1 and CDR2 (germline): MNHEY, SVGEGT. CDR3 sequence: CASSFSRIYSNQPQHF. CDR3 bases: TGTGCCAGCAGTTTCTCCAGAATCTATAGCAATCAGCCCCAGCATTTT.

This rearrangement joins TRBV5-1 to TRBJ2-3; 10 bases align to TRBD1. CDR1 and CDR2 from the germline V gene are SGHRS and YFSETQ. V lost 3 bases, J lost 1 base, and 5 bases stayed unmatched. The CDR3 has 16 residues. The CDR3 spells CASSSWTGGGTDTQYF. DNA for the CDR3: TGCGCCAGCAGCTCGTGGACAGGGGGAGGCACAGATACGCAGTATTTT.

The CDR3 bases are TGCGCCAGCAGCTTGGCAGCGGGAGGGGGAGAGACCCAGTACTTC. Translating gives CASSLAAGGGETQYF. This chain links TRBV5-1 with TRBJ2-5; 10 positions agree with TRBD2. The V and J ends lost 0 bases and 4 bases, in that order; junction bases with no gene match: 3. The germline V gene has CDR1 SGHRS and CDR2 YFSETQ. CDR3 length: 15 amino acids.

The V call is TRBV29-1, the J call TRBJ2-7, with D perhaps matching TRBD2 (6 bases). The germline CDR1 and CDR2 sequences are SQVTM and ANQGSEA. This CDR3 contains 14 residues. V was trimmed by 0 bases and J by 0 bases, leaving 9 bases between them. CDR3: CSVEEAGSSYEQYF. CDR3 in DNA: TGCAGCGTTGAAGAGGCGGGGAGCTCCTACGAGCAGTACTTC.

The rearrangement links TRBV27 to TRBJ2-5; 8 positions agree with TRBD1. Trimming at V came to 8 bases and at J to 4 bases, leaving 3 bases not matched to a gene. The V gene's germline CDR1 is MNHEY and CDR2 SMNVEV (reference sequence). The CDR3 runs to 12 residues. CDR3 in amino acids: CASSDRAETQYF. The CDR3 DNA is TGTGCCAGCTCGGACAGGGCAGAGACCCAGTACTTC.

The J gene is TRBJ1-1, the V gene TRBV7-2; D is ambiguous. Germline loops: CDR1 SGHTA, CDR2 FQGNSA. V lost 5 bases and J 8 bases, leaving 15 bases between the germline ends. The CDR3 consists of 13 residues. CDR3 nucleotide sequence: TGTGCCAGCAGCCCCTCTGCCAGTGAAGAAGCTTTCTTT. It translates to CASSPSASEEAFF.

The CDR3 bases are TGCAGTGCTAGAGTCGGGGGGGGCACTGAAGCTTTCTTT. Translated, it gives CSARVGGGTEAFF. The rearrangement uses TRBV20-1 and TRBJ1-1; perhaps TRBD1 as D (5 bases). CDR3 length: 13 residues. The V end lost 1 base, the J end lost 4 bases, and 10 bases lay between the germline ends. CDR1 is DFQATT and CDR2 is SNEGSKA in the germline V gene (reference sequence).